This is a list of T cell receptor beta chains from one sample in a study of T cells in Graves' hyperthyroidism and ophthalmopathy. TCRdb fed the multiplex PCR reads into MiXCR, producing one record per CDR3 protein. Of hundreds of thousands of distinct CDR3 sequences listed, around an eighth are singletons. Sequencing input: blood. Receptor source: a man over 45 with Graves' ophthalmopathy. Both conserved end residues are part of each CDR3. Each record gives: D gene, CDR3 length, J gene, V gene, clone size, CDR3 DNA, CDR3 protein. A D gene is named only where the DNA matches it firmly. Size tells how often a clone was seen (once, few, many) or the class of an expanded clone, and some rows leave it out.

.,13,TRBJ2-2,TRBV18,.,TGTGCCAGCTCAGAAGCATCCCCCGGGGAGCTGTTTTTT,CASSEASPGELFF
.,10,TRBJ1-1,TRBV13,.,TGTGCCGGGCCTAGCACTGAAGCTTTCTTT,CAGPSTEAFF
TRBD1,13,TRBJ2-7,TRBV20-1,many,TGCAGTGCTATGAGGTCAGGGGGCTACGAGCAGTACTTC,CSAMRSGGYEQYF
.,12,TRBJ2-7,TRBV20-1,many,TGCAGTGCTAGGGGGTCTACCTACGAGCAGTACTTC,CSARGSTYEQYF
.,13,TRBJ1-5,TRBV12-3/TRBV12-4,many,TGTGCCAGCAGTTTTAGCTCGATGCAGCCCCAGCATTTT,CASSFSSMQPQHF
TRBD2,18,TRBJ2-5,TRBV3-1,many,TGTGCCAGCAGCCAAGATGGAGGGATAGCGGGGCTGGGAGAGACCCAGTACTTC,CASSQDGGIAGLGETQYF
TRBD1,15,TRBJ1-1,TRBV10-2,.,TGCGCCAGCAGTGAGGGACAGGTCATGAACACTGAAGCTTTCTTT,CASSEGQVMNTEAFF
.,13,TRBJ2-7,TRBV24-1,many,TGTGCCACCAGTGGCACGGGGGCCTACGAGCAGTACTTC,CATSGTGAYEQYF
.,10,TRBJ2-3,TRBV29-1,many,TGCAGCGCCCGATTAGATACGCAGTATTTT,CSARLDTQYF
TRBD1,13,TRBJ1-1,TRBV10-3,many,TGTGCCACCACAGGGGGCAGGAACACTGAAGCTTTCTTT,CATTGGRNTEAFF